The entry below describes one TCR beta chain. As yet, its antigen is unknown. These data are taken from a study of T cell responses to AZD1222 COVID-19 vaccine. The study's findings and limits: Close to half of all spike-specific TCRs reportedly target regions of the variants that are unmutated. The donor group comprised mostly white British people and more females; the analysis possibly underestimated clonal diversity. Repertoire sampling was restricted to post-peak T cell response timepoints.

Germline V gene lookup returns CDR1 KGHSH and CDR2 LQKENI. The CDR3 is 14 amino acids. Trimming took off 6 bases at V and 3 bases at J, with 14 bases between the two ends. The repertoire was sequenced with immunoSEQ multiplex PCR; TCRdb's copy has only in-frame clones and lacks some. The sample includes about 120,000 clones, roughly 86% of them seen just once. The rearrangement links TRBV18 to TRBJ1-2; D uncertain. The TCR comes from an adult who received the AZD1222 COVID-19 vaccine. This specimen consisted of peripheral blood, obtained 28 days after the second AZD1222 dose. This CDR3 reads CASSKEAFYYGYTF. CDR3 nucleotides: TGTGCCAGCTCCAAAGAGGCGTTTTACTATGGCTACACCTTC.